The clone carrying this T cell receptor (beta chain) appeared a few times. Its specificity is not known. V was clipped by 1 base and J by 5 bases, with 11 bases between them. The CDR3 is made up of 14 amino acids. The data were taken from a study of CD8 T cells in ankylosing spondylitis. Study-level results: The study identified a TCR beta motif of several highly homologous variants that appeared characteristic of ankylosing spondylitis blood. Within peripheral blood, clones linked to disease were CD8+ and relatively rare. Clones linked to disease were reported to show significant enrichment in matched ankylosing spondylitis synovial fluid.

One entry per CDR3 protein results from TCRdb running MiXCR on the 5' RACE reads. The sample has about 360,000 distinct CDR3 sequences; roughly 20% are singletons. Sequencing input: blood, either unsorted or a sorted T cell fraction (not recorded which). This rearrangement joins TRBV12-3 or TRBV12-4 to TRBJ2-5; D perhaps matches TRBD1 (6 bases). The sequence came from a male donor with ankylosing spondylitis or in good health (not recorded which). CDR3: CASSLGVRGETQYF. As DNA, the CDR3 is TGTGCCAGCAGTTTAGGTGTTAGGGGGGAGACCCAGTACTTC.